One and the same sample provided the 16 T cell receptor beta chains below, sequenced in a study of T cell repertoires in cytomegalovirus infection. Their antigen targets remain unknown. TCRdb processed the reads anew with MiXCR; each CDR3 protein has one entry. The table shows roughly 350,000 distinct CDR3 sequences, with approximately 30% occurring only once. Sequencing used cultured PBMCs, obtained from culture after CMV antigen stimulation. These receptors were taken from a human donor in good health (CMV status not recorded). Some clones in this sample may be carry-over from other donors' samples.

This clonotype was recorded a few times. CDR3 amino acids: CASSQDEIVYSPLHF. The CDR3 nucleotides read TGCGCCAGCAGCCAAGATGAAATCGTCTATTCACCCCTCCACTTT. The gene calls are TRBV4-3 and TRBJ1-6; D is uncertain. Germline CDR1 LGHNA, CDR2 YSLEER. V lost 0 bases and J lost 8, with 11 bases in between. CDR3 length equals 15 residues.

This clonotype was seen only a few times. The chain uses TRBV27 and TRBJ2-7, with D perhaps matching TRBD1 (6 bases). Germline V CDR1 and CDR2: MNHEY, SMNVEV (reference sequence). The CDR3 spans 13 residues. The V gene lost 3 bases and the J gene lost 0 bases, with 6 bases spanning the gap. CDR3 sequence reads: CASSLGASYEQYV. DNA for the CDR3: TGTGCCAGCAGTTTGGGGGCCTCCTACGAGCAGTACGTC.

The genes are TRBV7-2 and TRBJ2-3; D ambiguous. Germline CDR1 reads SGHTA; CDR2 reads FQGNSA. The ends were cut back, 2 bases at V and 3 bases at J, with 12 bases in the middle. The CDR3 consists of 15 residues. As DNA, the CDR3 is TGTGCCAGCAGCTTAACGCGTGTAAGAACAGATACGCAGTATTTT. Translating it yields CASSLTRVRTDTQYF.

In DNA, the CDR3 is TGTGCCAGTAGTATAACAGGGAGTAATGAAAAACTGTTTTTT. This encodes CASSITGSNEKLFF. This chain joins TRBV19 and TRBJ1-4, with D tentatively TRBD1 (6 bases). The V end was cut by 2 bases, the J end by 4 bases, with 8 bases between. There are 14 residues in the CDR3. Germline CDR1 LNHDA, CDR2 SQIVND (reference sequence).

The gene calls are TRBV5-1 and TRBJ1-2; 11 nucleotides agree with TRBD1. The CDR3 extends over 15 amino acids. Losses at the gene ends were 0 bases for V and 8 bases for J; bases not matched to a gene: 6. The germline gives CDR1 SGHRS, CDR2 YFSETQ. The CDR3 loop is CASSLGQDRGRGYTF. The CDR3 nucleotides read TGCGCCAGCAGCTTGGGTCAGGACAGGGGGCGAGGCTACACCTTC.

Comment on this clonotype: One end of the junction fails to match germline, which may point to a read error. The J gene is TRBJ2-7, the V gene TRBV5-3, with unresolved D. TRBV5-3 is an ORF, and what it does is uncertain. The CDR3 spans 11 residues. This chain's CDR3 is CASSLMGKQYF. The CDR3 DNA is TGTGCCAGCAGCTTGATGGGAAAACAGTACTTC.

V and J are TRBV7-2 and TRBJ2-2, with a tentative D call TRBD2 (5 bases). V gave up 5 bases and J gave up 2 bases, with 15 bases separating them. The CDR3 consists of 16 residues. Germline lookup yields CDR1 SGHTA and CDR2 FQGNSA. In DNA, the CDR3 is TGTGCCAGCAGCCCCCCCCTAGCCTTTAACACCGGGGAGCTGTTTTTT. It translates to CASSPPLAFNTGELFF.

The CDR3 is CASSNQGLPGANVLTF. CDR3 bases: TGTGCCAGTAGCAACCAGGGTTTACCTGGGGCCAACGTCCTGACTTTC. The chain joins TRBV19 to TRBJ2-6; tentatively, D is TRBD1 (5 bases). Trimming stripped 6 bases from V and 2 bases from J, with 14 bases between. Germline CDR1 reads LNHDA; CDR2 reads SQIVND (reference sequence). This CDR3 is built from 16 residues.

This clonotype was seen more than once but under ten times. The V gene is TRBV7-2, the J gene TRBJ2-7; tentatively, D is TRBD1 (5 bases). Per germline, CDR1 SGHTA and CDR2 FQGNSA. Trimming shortened V by 5 bases and J by 4 bases, and 12 bases separated the two germline ends. The CDR3 runs to 13 residues. The CDR3 DNA reads TGTGCCAGCAGCCCCAGCAGGGAATACGAGCAGTACTTC. It is translated as CASSPSREYEQYF.

The chain uses TRBV11-1 and TRBJ1-2; D is possibly TRBD1 (5 bases). V lost 5 bases to trimming and J lost 3 bases, with 16 bases between them. Germline loops: CDR1 SGHAT, CDR2 FQDESV (reference sequence). There are 15 residues in the CDR3. Written as DNA, the CDR3 is TGTGCCAGCAGCGGACCGGGGCCCATGGACTATGGCTACACCTTC. Amino acid sequence: CASSGPGPMDYGYTF.

The gene calls are TRBV24-1 and TRBJ2-5, with no clear D. V lost 5 bases, J lost 1 base, and 7 bases lay in between. Germline values: CDR1 KGHDR, CDR2 SFDVKD. The length of the CDR3 is 13 residues. In DNA form, the CDR3 reads TGTGCCACCAGTGTAAGTTTCCAAGAGACCCAGTACTTC. Translated: CATSVSFQETQYF.

CDR3 sequence (DNA): TGTGCCAGCAGCCCTCGGACTAGCGGGAGTTATGAGCAGTTCTTC. The encoded protein is CASSPRTSGSYEQFF. The chain uses TRBV7-8 and TRBJ2-1, with 13 bases fitting TRBD2. V lost 5 bases to trimming and J lost 8 bases; unmatched junction nucleotides: 6. Germline V gene sequence: CDR1 SGHVS, CDR2 FQNEAQ. CDR3 length: 15 amino acids.

This clonotype was seen a handful of times. V gene TRBV12-3 or TRBV12-4 combines with J gene TRBJ2-5; 10 positions agree with TRBD1. The CDR3 totals 15 residues. V lost 6 bases and J lost 4; bases outside the gene matches: 8. CDR3 in amino acids: CASRGDRGRVETQYF. The CDR3 nucleotides are TGTGCCAGCAGGGGCGACAGGGGGCGAGTAGAGACCCAGTACTTC.

The J gene is TRBJ1-5, the V gene TRBV2; 7 bases align to TRBD1. Germline CDR1 and CDR2: SNHLY and FYNNEI. With V trimmed by 5 bases and J by 7 bases, 5 bases remained unmatched. The CDR3 is made up of 13 amino acids. The CDR3 coding sequence is TGTGCCAGCAGTCTTTACAGGGGCCAGCCCCAGCATTTT. The encoded protein is CASSLYRGQPQHF.

The rearrangement links TRBV4-3 to TRBJ2-7, with D possibly matching TRBD1 (6 bases). CDR1 is LGHNA and CDR2 is YSLEER in the germline V gene. The CDR3 spans 14 residues. Trimming took off 4 bases at V and 3 bases at J, with 13 bases between the two ends. CDR3 amino acids: CASSLTGTSYEQYF. CDR3 bases: TGCGCCAGCAGCCTCACCGGGACAAGCTACGAGCAGTACTTC.

This clonotype showed up many times. CDR3 in DNA: TGTGCCAGCAGCTTAGATCTGGGGACAGATACGCAGTATTTT. It specifies CASSLDLGTDTQYF. This chain connects TRBV11-3 to TRBJ2-3; D is ambiguous. The V end was cut by 0 bases, the J end by 3 bases, with 7 bases between. The CDR3 is made up of 14 amino acids. The germline CDR1 and CDR2 sequences are SGHNT and YENEEA.